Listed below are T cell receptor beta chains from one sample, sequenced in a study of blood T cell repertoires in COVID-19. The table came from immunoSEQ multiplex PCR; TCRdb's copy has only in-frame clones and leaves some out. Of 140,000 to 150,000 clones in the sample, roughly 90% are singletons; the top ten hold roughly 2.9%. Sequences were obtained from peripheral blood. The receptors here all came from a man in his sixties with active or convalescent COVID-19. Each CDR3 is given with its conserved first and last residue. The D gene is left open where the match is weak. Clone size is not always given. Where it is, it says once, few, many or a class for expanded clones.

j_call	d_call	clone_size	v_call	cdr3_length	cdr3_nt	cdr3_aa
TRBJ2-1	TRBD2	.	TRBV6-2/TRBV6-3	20	TGTGCCAGCAGTTCCCTTGGTAGCGGGAGGGCCGATGGCGCCTACAATGAGCAGTTCTTC	CASSSLGSGRADGAYNEQFF
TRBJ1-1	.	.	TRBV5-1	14	TGCGCCAGCAGCCCAGGAGGCATGAACACTGAAGCTTTCTTT	CASSPGGMNTEAFF
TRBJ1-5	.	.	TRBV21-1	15	TGTGCCAGCAGCAAAGGCACAGGGAGCAATCAGCCCCAGCATTTT	CASSKGTGSNQPQHF
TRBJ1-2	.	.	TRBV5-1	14	TGCGCCAGCAGCTTGTCGGACACAAGCGATGGCTACACCTTC	CASSLSDTSDGYTF
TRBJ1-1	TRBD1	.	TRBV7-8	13	TGTGCCAGCAGCACATCGACAGGGCGTGAAGCTTTCTTT	CASSTSTGREAFF
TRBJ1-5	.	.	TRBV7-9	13	TGTGCCAGCAGCTTAGCGCATGAGATGCCCCAGCATTTT	CASSLAHEMPQHF
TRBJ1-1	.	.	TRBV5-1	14	TGCGCCAGCAGCACCGACACCACGGATCCTGAAGCTTTCTTT	CASSTDTTDPEAFF
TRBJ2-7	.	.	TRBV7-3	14	TGTGCCAGCAGTGCCGCAGGGTCCTCCTACGAGCAGTACTTC	CASSAAGSSYEQYF
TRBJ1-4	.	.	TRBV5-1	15	TGCGCCAGCAGCCTGCGGGGCGCAACTAATGAAAAACTGTTTTTT	CASSLRGATNEKLFF
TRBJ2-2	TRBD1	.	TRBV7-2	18	TGTGCCAGCAGCTGGGTCGGACAGGGGGCAGGGAACACCGGGGAGCTGTTTTTT	CASSWVGQGAGNTGELFF
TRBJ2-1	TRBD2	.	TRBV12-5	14	TGTGCTAGTGCGGGGACTAGCGGGGCCAATGAGCAGTTCTTC	CASAGTSGANEQFF
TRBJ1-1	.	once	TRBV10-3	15	TGTGCCATCCGGCGGGCAGGGGAGGGAAACACTGAAGCTTTCTTT	CAIRRAGEGNTEAFF
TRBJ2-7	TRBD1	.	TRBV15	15	TGTGCCACCAGCAGGACAGGGGTCGGAGTCTACGAGCAGTACTTC	CATSRTGVGVYEQYF
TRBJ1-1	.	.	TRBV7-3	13	TGTGCCAGCAGCGAAGACAGGAACACTGAAGCTTTCTTT	CASSEDRNTEAFF
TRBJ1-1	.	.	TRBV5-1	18	TGCGCCAGCAGCTCCCTTGACAAGGCGCAATTTATGAACACTGAAGCTTTCTTT	CASSSLDKAQFMNTEAFF
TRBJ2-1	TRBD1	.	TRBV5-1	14	TGCGCCAGCAGCTTGAGCACAGGGGGCTCTGAGCAGTTCTTC	CASSLSTGGSEQFF
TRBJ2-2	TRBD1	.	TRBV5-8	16	TGTGCCAGCAGAGAGAGGAGGACAGGGAACACCGGGGAGCTGTTTTTT	CASRERRTGNTGELFF
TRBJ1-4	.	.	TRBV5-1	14	TGCGCCAGCCGACGGGGGTTAGCTAATGAAAAACTGTTTTTT	CASRRGLANEKLFF
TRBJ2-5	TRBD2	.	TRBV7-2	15	TGTGCCAGCAGCTCCCGCGGGACTAGCAAAGAGACCCAGTACTTC	CASSSRGTSKETQYF
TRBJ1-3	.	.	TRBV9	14	TGTGCCAGCATTCGATCGGGTCCTGGAAACACCATATATTTT	CASIRSGPGNTIYF
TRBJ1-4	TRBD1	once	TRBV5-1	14	TGCGCCAGCAGCTTGGGACAGGGGGGAGAAAAACTGTTTTTT	CASSLGQGGEKLFF
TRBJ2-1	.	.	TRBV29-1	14	TGCAGCGCCCGACCCGGGTCCACGAACAATGAGCAGTTCTTC	CSARPGSTNNEQFF
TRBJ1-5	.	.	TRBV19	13	TGTGCCAGTATGAGAAATAGCAATCAGCCCCAGCATTTT	CASMRNSNQPQHF
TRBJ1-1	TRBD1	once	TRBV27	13	TGTGCCAGCAGTGACAGGGTCTTTGCTGAAGCTTTCTTT	CASSDRVFAEAFF
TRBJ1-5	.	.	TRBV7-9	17	TGTGCCAGCAGCCTAGTGGTGACAGTGACCTATGAACAGCCCCAGCATTTT	CASSLVVTVTYEQPQHF
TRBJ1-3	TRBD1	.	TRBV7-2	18	TGTGCCAGCAGCTTAGTGGGGACAGGGGGCAAAGAAAGAAACACCATATATTTT	CASSLVGTGGKERNTIYF
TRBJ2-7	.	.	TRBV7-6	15	TGTGCCAGCAGCTCCAGAGCCGCGGCCGGAGGGGAGCAGTACTTC	CASSSRAAAGGEQYF
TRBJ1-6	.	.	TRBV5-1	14	TGCGCCAGCAGCCCCCGACCGGGACTTGGAGCCCTCCACTTT	CASSPRPGLGALHF
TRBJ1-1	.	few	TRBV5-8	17	TGTGCCAGCAGCTTGGTTGTTGGGACACTTCCCAACGATGAAGCTTTCTTT	CASSLVVGTLPNDEAFF
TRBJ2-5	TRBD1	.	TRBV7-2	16	TGTGCCAGCAGCTTATATCCGGGAACAGGGGAAGAGACCCAGTACTTC	CASSLYPGTGEETQYF